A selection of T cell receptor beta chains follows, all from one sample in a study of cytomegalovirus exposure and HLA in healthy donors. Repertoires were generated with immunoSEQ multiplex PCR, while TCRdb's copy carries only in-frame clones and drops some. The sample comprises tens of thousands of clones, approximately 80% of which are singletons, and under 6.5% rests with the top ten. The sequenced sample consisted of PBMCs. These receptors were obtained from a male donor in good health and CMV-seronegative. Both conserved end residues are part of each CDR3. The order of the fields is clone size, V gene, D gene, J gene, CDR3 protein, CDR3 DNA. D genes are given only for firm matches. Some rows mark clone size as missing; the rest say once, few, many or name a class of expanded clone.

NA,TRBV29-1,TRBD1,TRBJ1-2,CSVLKGANVGYTF,TGCAGCGTGCTAAAGGGGGCGAATGTGGGCTACACCTTC
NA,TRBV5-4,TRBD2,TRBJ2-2,CASSLAGTSGMNTGELFF,TGTGCCAGCAGCTTGGCCGGGACTAGCGGGATGAACACCGGGGAGCTGTTTTTT
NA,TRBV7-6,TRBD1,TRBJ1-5,CASSSGQGNSNQPQHF,TGTGCCAGCAGCTCCGGACAGGGCAATAGCAATCAGCCCCAGCATTTT
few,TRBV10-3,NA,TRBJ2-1,CAIMFSEIYNEQFF,TGTGCCATCATGTTTAGCGAGATATACAATGAGCAGTTCTTC
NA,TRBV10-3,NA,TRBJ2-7,CAIKQETDSYEQYF,TGTGCCATCAAGCAAGAGACAGACTCCTACGAGCAGTACTTC
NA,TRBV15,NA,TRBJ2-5,CATSRFRDSQETQYF,TGTGCCACCAGCAGATTCCGGGACTCCCAAGAGACCCAGTACTTC
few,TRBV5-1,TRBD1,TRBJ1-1,CASSLAGQGYGNTEAFF,TGCGCCAGCAGCTTGGCAGGACAGGGTTACGGGAACACTGAAGCTTTCTTT
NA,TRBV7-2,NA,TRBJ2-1,CASSLVRGSYNEQFF,TGTGCCAGCAGCTTAGTACGCGGCTCCTACAATGAGCAGTTCTTC
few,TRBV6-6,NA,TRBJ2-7,CASRAGTAFYEQYF,TGTGCCAGCAGAGCCGGGACTGCCTTCTACGAGCAGTACTTC
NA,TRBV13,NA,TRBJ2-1,CASSSLGGGPYNEQFF,TGTGCCAGCAGCTCCCTAGGAGGGGGCCCCTACAATGAGCAGTTCTTC
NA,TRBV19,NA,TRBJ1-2,CASSIDSANYGYTF,TGTGCCAGTAGTATAGACAGTGCTAACTATGGCTACACCTTC
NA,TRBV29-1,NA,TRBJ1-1,CSVERSENTEAFF,TGCAGCGTTGAAAGGAGTGAGAACACTGAAGCTTTCTTT
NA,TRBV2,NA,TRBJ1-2,CASSPDSRDGYTF,TGTGCCAGCAGCCCCGACAGCCGGGATGGCTACACCTTC
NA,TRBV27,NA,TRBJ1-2,CASRGTPANYGYTF,TGTGCCAGCAGAGGGACACCAGCTAACTATGGCTACACCTTC
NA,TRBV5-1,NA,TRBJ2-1,CASSVNYLSSYNEQFF,TGCGCCAGCAGCGTGAACTACCTATCATCCTACAATGAGCAGTTCTTC
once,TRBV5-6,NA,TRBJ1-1,CASSGRGGMTEAFF,TGTGCCAGCAGCGGAAGGGGAGGGATGACTGAAGCTTTCTTT
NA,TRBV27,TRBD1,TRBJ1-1,CASSFHPGQGINTEAFF,TGTGCCAGCAGTTTTCATCCCGGACAGGGGATAAATACTGAAGCTTTCTTT
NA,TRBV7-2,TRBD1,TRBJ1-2,CASSPGQGLPHGYTF,TGTGCCAGCAGCCCTGGACAGGGTCTCCCTCATGGCTACACCTTC
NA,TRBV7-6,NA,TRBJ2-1,CASSLTQGYHEQFF,TGTGCCAGCAGCTTAACACAGGGTTATCATGAGCAGTTCTTC
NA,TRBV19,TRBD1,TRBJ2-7,CASSPIRDRVSYEQYF,TGTGCCAGTAGTCCCATCCGGGACAGGGTTTCCTACGAGCAGTACTTC
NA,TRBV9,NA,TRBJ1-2,CASSPTDNYGYTF,TGTGCCAGCAGCCCCACAGATAACTATGGCTACACCTTC
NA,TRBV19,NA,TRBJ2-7,CASTGSPYEQYF,TGTGCCAGTACTGGGAGTCCCTACGAGCAGTACTTC
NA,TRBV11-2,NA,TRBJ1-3,CASSPLRGAGGNTIYF,TGTGCCAGCAGCCCTCTTCGGGGGGCCGGGGGAAACACCATATATTTT
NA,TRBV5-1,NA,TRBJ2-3,CASSLQGFDTDTQYF,TGCGCCAGCAGCTTGCAGGGGTTTGACACAGATACGCAGTATTTT
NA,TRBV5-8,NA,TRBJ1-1,CASRLGHVNTEAFF,TGTGCCAGCAGGTTGGGACATGTGAACACTGAAGCTTTCTTT
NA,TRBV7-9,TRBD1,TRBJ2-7,CASSMTGTGATEQYF,TGTGCCAGCAGCATGACCGGGACAGGGGCCACCGAGCAGTACTTC
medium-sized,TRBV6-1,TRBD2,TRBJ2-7,CASSEKSGSSYEQYF,TGTGCCAGCAGTGAAAAAAGCGGGAGCTCCTACGAGCAGTACTTC
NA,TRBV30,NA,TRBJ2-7,CAWNPGTSSYEQYF,TGTGCCTGGAACCCCGGGACAAGCTCCTACGAGCAGTACTTC
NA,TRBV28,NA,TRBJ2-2,CASIGGGQDGELFF,TGTGCCAGCATCGGGGGCGGACAGGACGGGGAGCTGTTTTTT
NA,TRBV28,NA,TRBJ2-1,CASSLGLSYNEQFF,TGTGCCAGCAGCCTCGGACTTTCCTACAATGAGCAGTTCTTC
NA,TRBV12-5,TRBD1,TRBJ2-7,CASGLLTGTGAGYEQYF,TGTGCTAGTGGTTTGTTAACCGGGACAGGGGCGGGCTACGAGCAGTACTTC
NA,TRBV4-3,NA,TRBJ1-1,CASSQSAWLVNTEAFF,TGCGCCAGCAGCCAGAGCGCCTGGTTAGTGAACACTGAAGCTTTCTTT
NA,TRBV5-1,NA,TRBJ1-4,CASSSTGTGGEKLFF,TGCGCCAGCAGCTCAACCGGGACCGGGGGTGAAAAACTGTTTTTT
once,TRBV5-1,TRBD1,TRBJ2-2,CASRTRQGEANTGELFF,TGCGCCAGCAGAACACGACAGGGAGAGGCGAACACCGGGGAGCTGTTTTTT
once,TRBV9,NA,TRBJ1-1,CASSNSGGVNTEAFF,TGTGCCAGCAGCAACTCGGGGGGGGTGAACACTGAAGCTTTCTTT
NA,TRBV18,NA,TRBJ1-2,CASSPPLAERYGYTF,TGTGCCAGCTCACCACCTTTGGCGGAGAGGTATGGCTACACCTTC
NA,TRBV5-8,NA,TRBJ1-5,CASSLVRYSNQPQHF,TGTGCCAGCAGCTTGGTGCGTTATAGCAATCAGCCCCAGCATTTT
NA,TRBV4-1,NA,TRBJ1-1,CASSQMGLNTEAFF,TGCGCCAGCAGCCAAATGGGGCTGAACACTGAAGCTTTCTTT
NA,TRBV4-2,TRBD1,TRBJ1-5,CASSQYRDSYQPQHF,TGTGCCAGCAGCCAATATCGGGACAGTTATCAGCCCCAGCATTTT
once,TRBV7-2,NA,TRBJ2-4,CASSRGGWDIQYF,TGTGCCAGCAGCCGAGGAGGGTGGGACATTCAGTACTTC
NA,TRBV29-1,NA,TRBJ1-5,CSVLTGNSNQPQHF,TGCAGCGTTCTGACAGGAAATAGCAATCAGCCCCAGCATTTT
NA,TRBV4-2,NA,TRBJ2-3,CASSQYSYGGADTQYF,TGTGCCAGCAGCCAGTATAGCTACGGAGGAGCAGATACGCAGTATTTT